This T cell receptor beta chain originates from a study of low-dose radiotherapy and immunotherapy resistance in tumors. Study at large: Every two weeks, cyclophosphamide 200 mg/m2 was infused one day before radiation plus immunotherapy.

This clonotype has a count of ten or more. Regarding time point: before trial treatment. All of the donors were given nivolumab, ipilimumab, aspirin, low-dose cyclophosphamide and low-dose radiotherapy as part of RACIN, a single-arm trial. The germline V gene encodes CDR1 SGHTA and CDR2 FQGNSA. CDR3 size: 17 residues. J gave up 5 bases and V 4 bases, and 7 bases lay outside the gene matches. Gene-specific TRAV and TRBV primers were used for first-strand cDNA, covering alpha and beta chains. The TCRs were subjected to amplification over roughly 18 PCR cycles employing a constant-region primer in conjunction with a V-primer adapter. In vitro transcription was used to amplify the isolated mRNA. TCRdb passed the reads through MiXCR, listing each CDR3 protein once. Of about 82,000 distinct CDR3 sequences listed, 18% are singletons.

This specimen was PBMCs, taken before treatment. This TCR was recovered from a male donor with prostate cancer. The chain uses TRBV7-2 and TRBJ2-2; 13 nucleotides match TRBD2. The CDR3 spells CASSSTSGGAVTGELFF. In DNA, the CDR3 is TGTGCCAGCAGCTCCACTAGCGGGGGGGCCGTTACCGGGGAGCTGTTTTTT.